This passage covers 9 T cell receptor beta chains from one sample sequenced in a study of beta chain features in type 1 diabetes. These receptors have no identified antigens. Study-level points and caveats: Type 1 diabetes patients had TCRB CDR3s that were shorter (moderately but significantly so) in all four CD4+ subsets.

Sequencing targeted expressed TCRB transcripts, as all isolated RNA had been reverse transcribed. Clones were sequenced by immunoSEQ multiplex PCR, and TCRdb holds only the in-frame ones, with some missing. This sample has 500,000 to 800,000 clones, with around 12% found just once. Sample: naive CD4+ T cells from blood. These receptor sequences come from a man aged 25-45 years with type 1 diabetes.

The chain has TRBV9 and TRBJ2-3; 8 bases fit TRBD2. Germline V gene sequence: CDR1 SGDLS, CDR2 YYNGEE. This CDR3 is 15 amino acids long. The V segment lost 5 bases and the J segment 6 bases; nucleotides outside the gene matches: 11. CDR3 residues: CASRETSGPPDTQYF. The DNA of the CDR3 is TGTGCCAGCAGGGAAACTAGCGGACCCCCGGATACGCAGTATTTT.

The chain combines TRBV4-3 with TRBJ1-6, with D tentatively TRBD1 (6 bases). The V gene's germline CDR1 is LGHNA and CDR2 YSLEER. CDR3 length: 16 residues. The V and J ends lost 4 bases and 5 bases respectively, with 15 bases between them. The CDR3 loop is CASSLQDRSNNSPLHF. CDR3 in DNA: TGCGCCAGCAGCCTCCAAGACAGGTCCAATAATTCACCCCTCCACTTT.

This clone was counted only a few times. Additional DNA sequences in this sample encode the identical CDR3. The chain combines TRBV29-1 with TRBJ2-7; 7 nucleotides match TRBD1. The length of the CDR3 is 13 residues. V dropped 7 bases and J dropped 6; count of bases not matched to a gene: 12. CDR1 and CDR2 from the germline V gene are SQVTM and ANQGSEA. CDR3 sequence reads: CSGGGTAAAEQYF. CDR3 sequence (DNA): TGCAGCGGGGGTGGGACAGCGGCCGCCGAGCAGTACTTC.

This clone appeared a few times. CDR3 DNA: TGTGCCAGCAGTTACGGCAGAAACTATGGCTACACCTTC. This sequence encodes CASSYGRNYGYTF. This chain joins TRBV6-5 and TRBJ1-2; no clear D gene. V lost 2 bases, J lost 2 bases, and 6 bases lay in between. Germline V gene data show CDR1 as MNHEY and CDR2 as SVGAGI. The CDR3 is 13 amino acids.

The table lists this clone with a few counts. The V and J genes are TRBV30 and TRBJ1-5; TRBD1 aligns across 7 bases. Trimming cost V 1 base and J 5 bases; bases outside gene matches: 5. There are 14 residues in the CDR3. The germline V gene encodes CDR1 GTSNPN and CDR2 SVGIG (reference sequence). This CDR3 reads CAWSGGTADQPQHF. CDR3 DNA: TGTGCCTGGAGTGGCGGGACAGCCGATCAGCCCCAGCATTTT.

J is TRBJ2-1 and V is TRBV7-9; the D gene is possibly TRBD1 (6 bases). CDR3 length: 14 residues. Germline V gives CDR1 SEHNR, CDR2 FQNEAQ (reference sequence). V lost 0 bases and J 10 bases, leaving 13 bases between the germline ends. Here the CDR3 reads CASSLALGAEEQFF. The CDR3 coding sequence is TGTGCCAGCAGCTTAGCGCTGGGGGCAGAGGAGCAGTTCTTC. Drawing the rest from reference TRBV7-9 and TRBJ2-1, the complete variable domain is DTGVSQNPRHKITKRGQNVTFRCDPISEHNRLYWYRQTLGQGPEFLTYFQNEAQLEKSRLLSDRFSAERPKGSFSTLEIQRTEQGDSAMYLCASSLALGAEEQFFGPGTRLTVL.

This chain uses TRBV6-1 with TRBJ2-3; 9 bases agree with TRBD1. This CDR3 has 16 amino acids. V shed 2 bases, J shed 0 bases, and the junction held 3 bases outside the gene matches. Germline values: CDR1 MNHNS, CDR2 SASEGT. The CDR3 protein is CASSENRGLSTDTQYF. The CDR3 region has the DNA TGTGCCAGCAGTGAAAACAGGGGGCTTAGCACAGATACGCAGTATTTT.

The chain uses TRBV14 and TRBJ1-3, with unresolved D. Trimming pared 8 bases from V and 0 bases from J, leaving 8 bases between. Germline CDR1 is SGHDN and CDR2 is FVKESK. This CDR3 has 13 amino acids. Here the CDR3 DNA reads TGTGCCAGCCGGCACAGCTCTGGAAACACCATATATTTT. This gives the protein CASRHSSGNTIYF.

This clone was found a few times. This chain links TRBV7-2 with TRBJ1-3; D gene ambiguous. With 8 bases removed from V and 0 bases from J, the gap between germline ends came to 14 bases. The CDR3 runs 15 residues. Germline V CDR1 and CDR2: SGHTA, FQGNSA. As DNA, the CDR3 is TGTGCCAGCGGGCGGACGGTCCGCTCTGGAAACACCATATATTTT. This translates into CASGRTVRSGNTIYF.